The clone carrying this TCR beta chain was detected many times. Antigen unknown. The data derive from a study of T-cell reconstitution after alpha-beta-depleted transplantation in children. Overall study results and limits: Counts and diversity of T cells one year after transplant came mostly from newly produced T cells. Several hundred expanded graft clones reportedly were the source of alpha-beta T cells about two months after transplant.

Preparation of the TCRbeta library was carried out with unique molecular identifiers. TCRdb itself ran the PCR reads through MiXCR, one entry per CDR3 protein. The sample contains fewer than 350,000 distinct CDR3 sequences, less than 9.5% of which appear only once. The receptor was isolated from a female patient aged 2-10 years who had a stem cell transplant for Fanconi anemia, so the T cells may come from the graft donor. The starting material was peripheral blood, obtained 360 days after TCRalphabeta/CD19-depleted stem cell transplant.

CDR3 nucleotide sequence: TGTGCCAGCTCACCTAGAGCAGTAACAGATACGCAGTATTTT. This encodes CASSPRAVTDTQYF. This chain uses TRBV18 with TRBJ2-3; D remains ambiguous. This CDR3 is built from 14 residues. V gave up 3 bases and J gave up 3 bases, with 10 bases separating them. CDR1 KGHSH and CDR2 LQKENI come from the germline V gene.